This entry features one TCR beta chain sequence. This sample was taken from a study of blood T cell repertoires in COVID-19. On the study more broadly: COVID-19 samples, acute and convalescent, were from the United States, Italy and Spain.

TCRdb keeps only in-frame clones here, not all; method: immunoSEQ multiplex PCR. Of some 200,000 clones listed, approximately 92% are singletons. The CDR3 spans 16 residues. The J segment lost 4 bases and the V segment lost 2 bases, leaving 2 bases of the junction unmatched. Germline CDR1 and CDR2: LGHNA and YNFKEQ. This chain joins TRBV4-2 and TRBJ2-3; TRBD2 aligns across 14 bases. The TCR was taken from a woman aged 18-29 years in a cohort exposed to, infected with or recovered from COVID-19 (not recorded which). Sequenced material: PBMCs or T cells enriched from blood (not recorded which). In DNA form, the CDR3 reads TGTGCCAGCAGCCAAAAGACTAGCGGGGGGGCAGATACGCAGTATTTT. It specifies CASSQKTSGGADTQYF.